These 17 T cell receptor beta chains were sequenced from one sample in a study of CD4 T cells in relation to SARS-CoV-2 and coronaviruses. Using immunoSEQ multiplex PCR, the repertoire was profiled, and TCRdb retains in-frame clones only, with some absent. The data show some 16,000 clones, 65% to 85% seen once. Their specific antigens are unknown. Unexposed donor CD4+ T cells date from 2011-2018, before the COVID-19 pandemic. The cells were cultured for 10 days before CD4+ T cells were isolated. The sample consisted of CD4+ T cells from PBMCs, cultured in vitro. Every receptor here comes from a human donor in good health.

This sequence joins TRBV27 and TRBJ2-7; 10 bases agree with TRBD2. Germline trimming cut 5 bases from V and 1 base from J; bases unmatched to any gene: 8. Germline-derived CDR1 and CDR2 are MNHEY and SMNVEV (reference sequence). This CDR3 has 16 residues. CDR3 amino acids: CASSPPFSGRSYEQYF. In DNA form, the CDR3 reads TGTGCCAGCAGTCCGCCCTTTAGCGGGAGGTCCTACGAGCAGTACTTC.

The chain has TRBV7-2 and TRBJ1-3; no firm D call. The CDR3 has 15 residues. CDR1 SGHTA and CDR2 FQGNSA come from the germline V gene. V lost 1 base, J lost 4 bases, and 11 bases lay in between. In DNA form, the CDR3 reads TGTGCCAGCAGCTTAGGGCCGGGCTCCGGAAACACCATATATTTT. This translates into CASSLGPGSGNTIYF.

The CDR3 DNA reads TGCAGCGTTGATCTGGCTACATTCGATACGCAGTATTTT. This sequence encodes CSVDLATFDTQYF. The chain couples TRBV29-1 to TRBJ2-3; no definite D call. V gave up 3 bases and J gave up 6 bases, with 13 bases separating them. The CDR3 loop spans 13 amino acids. Germline CDR1 is SQVTM and CDR2 is ANQGSEA.

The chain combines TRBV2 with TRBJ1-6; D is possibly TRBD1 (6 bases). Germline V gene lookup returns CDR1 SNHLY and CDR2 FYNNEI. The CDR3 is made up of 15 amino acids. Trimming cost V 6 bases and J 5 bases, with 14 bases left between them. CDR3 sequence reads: CASSNESGDNSPLHF. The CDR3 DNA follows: TGTGCCAGCAGCAATGAATCAGGGGATAATTCACCCCTCCACTTT.

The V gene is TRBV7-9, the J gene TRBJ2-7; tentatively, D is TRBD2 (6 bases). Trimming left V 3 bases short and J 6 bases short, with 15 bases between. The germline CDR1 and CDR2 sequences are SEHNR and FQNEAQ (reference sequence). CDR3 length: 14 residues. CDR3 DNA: TGTGCCAGCAGCTTCCGTAGCGGCGATGTCGAGCAGTACTTC. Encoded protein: CASSFRSGDVEQYF. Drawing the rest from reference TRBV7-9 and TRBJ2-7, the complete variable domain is DTGVSQNPRHKITKRGQNVTFRCDPISEHNRLYWYRQTLGQGPEFLTYFQNEAQLEKSRLLSDRFSAERPKGSFSTLEIQRTEQGDSAMYLCASSFRSGDVEQYFGPGTRLTVT.

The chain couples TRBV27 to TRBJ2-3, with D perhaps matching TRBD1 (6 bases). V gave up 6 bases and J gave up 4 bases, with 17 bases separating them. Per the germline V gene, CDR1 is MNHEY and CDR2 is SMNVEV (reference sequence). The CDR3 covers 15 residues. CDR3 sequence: CASRTRDTPSDTQYF. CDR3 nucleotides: TGTGCCAGCAGAACCCGGGACACCCCGTCAGATACGCAGTATTTT.

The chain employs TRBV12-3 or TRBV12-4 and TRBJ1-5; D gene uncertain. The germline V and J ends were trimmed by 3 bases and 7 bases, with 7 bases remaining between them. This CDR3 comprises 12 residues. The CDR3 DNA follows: TGTGCCAGCAGTTTCGCCGGCCAGCCCCAGCATTTT. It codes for CASSFAGQPQHF.

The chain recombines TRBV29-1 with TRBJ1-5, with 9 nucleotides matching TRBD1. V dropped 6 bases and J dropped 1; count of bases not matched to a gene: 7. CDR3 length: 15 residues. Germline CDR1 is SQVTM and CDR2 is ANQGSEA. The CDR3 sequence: CSVTGTGMSNQPQHF. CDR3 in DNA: TGCAGCGTAACCGGGACAGGGATGAGCAATCAGCCCCAGCATTTT.

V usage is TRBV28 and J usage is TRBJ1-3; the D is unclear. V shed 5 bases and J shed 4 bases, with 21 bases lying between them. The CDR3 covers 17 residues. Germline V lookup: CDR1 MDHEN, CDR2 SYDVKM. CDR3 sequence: CASSTNYPRQTGNTIYF. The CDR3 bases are TGTGCCAGCAGTACTAATTACCCGCGGCAGACCGGAAACACCATATATTTT.

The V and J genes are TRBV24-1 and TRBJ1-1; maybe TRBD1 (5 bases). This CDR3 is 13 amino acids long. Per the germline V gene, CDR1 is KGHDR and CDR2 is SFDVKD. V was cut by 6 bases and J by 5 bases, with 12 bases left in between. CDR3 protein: CATSQGLRTEAFF. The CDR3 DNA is TGTGCCACCAGTCAGGGATTGAGAACTGAAGCTTTCTTT.

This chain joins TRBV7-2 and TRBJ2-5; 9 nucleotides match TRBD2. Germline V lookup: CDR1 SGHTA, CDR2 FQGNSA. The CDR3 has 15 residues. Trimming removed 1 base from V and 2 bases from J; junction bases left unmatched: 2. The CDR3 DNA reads TGTGCCAGCAGCTTAGGCCTAGCGGGACAAGAGACCCAGTACTTC. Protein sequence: CASSLGLAGQETQYF.

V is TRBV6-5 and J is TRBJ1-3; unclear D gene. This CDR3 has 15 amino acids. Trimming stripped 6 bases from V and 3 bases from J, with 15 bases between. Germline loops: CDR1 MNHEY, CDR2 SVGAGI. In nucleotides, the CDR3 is TGTGCCAGCAGCCGGGCGGGCTCGGGTGGAAACACCATATATTTT. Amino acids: CASSRAGSGGNTIYF.

The DNA of the CDR3 is TGTGCCAGCAGTTTATCAGGGGGGGCCGGAGGAGACACTGAAGCTTTCTTT. Translation: CASSLSGGAGGDTEAFF. The V gene is TRBV28, the J gene TRBJ1-1, with TRBD1 identical over 7 bases. Trimming removed 1 base from V and 3 bases from J; junction bases left unmatched: 11. Per germline, CDR1 MDHEN and CDR2 SYDVKM. The CDR3 contains 17 residues. The variable domain in full, completed from reference TRBV28 and TRBJ1-1, reads DVKVTQSSRYLVKRTGEKVFLECVQDMDHENMFWYRQDPGLGLRLIYFSYDVKMKEKGDIPEGYSVSREKKERFSLILESASTNQTSMYLCASSLSGGAGGDTEAFFGQGTRLTVV.

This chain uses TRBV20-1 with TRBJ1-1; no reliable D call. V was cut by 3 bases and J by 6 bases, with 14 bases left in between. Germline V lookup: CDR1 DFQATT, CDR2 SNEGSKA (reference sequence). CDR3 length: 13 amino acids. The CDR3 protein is CSASAGPGAEAFF. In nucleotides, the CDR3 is TGCAGTGCTAGTGCAGGCCCTGGCGCTGAAGCTTTCTTT.

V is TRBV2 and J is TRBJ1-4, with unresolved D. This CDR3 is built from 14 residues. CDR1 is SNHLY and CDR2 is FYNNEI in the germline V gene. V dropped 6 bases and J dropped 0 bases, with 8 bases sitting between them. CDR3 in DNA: TGTGCCAGCAGGCCACTGGCAACTAATGAAAAACTGTTTTTT. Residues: CASRPLATNEKLFF.

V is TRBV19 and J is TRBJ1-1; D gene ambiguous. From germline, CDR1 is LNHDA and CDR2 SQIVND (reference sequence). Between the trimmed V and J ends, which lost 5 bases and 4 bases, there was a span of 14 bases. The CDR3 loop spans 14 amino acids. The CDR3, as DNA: TGTGCCAGTAGTGAACACTCGGGTGGCACTGAAGCTTTCTTT. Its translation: CASSEHSGGTEAFF.

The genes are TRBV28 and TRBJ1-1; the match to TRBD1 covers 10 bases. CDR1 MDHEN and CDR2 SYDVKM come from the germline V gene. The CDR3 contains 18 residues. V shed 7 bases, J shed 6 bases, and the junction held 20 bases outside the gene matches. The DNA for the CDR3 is TGTGCCAGCACAATACTCCGGGGACAGGGGAGATATGGGGCTGAAGCTTTCTTT. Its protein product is CASTILRGQGRYGAEAFF.